Listed here are 18 T cell receptor beta chains from one sample, sequenced in a study of T cell responses to AZD1222 COVID-19 vaccine. Sequencing used immunoSEQ multiplex PCR; TCRdb keeps in-frame clones, though not all of them. The profile shows more than 80,000 clones, more than 85% of them singletons. The source was peripheral blood, collected 28 days after the second AZD1222 dose. The origin of the receptors is an adult who received the AZD1222 COVID-19 vaccine.

As DNA, the CDR3 is TGTGCCAGCAGCCCCCGCCTACGGGGGGGGAGAGATACGCAGTATTTT. Its protein is CASSPRLRGGRDTQYF. This chain links TRBV7-3 with TRBJ2-3; 8 positions match TRBD2. V was pared by 5 bases and J by 5 bases, with 12 bases of the junction left unmatched. This CDR3 comprises 16 residues. The germline V gene encodes CDR1 SGHTA and CDR2 FQGTGA.

This chain links TRBV5-4 with TRBJ2-3; the match to TRBD1 covers 11 bases. The CDR3 is made up of 16 amino acids. Germline trimming cut 4 bases from V and 4 bases from J; bases unmatched to any gene: 8. The germline CDR1 and CDR2 sequences are SGHNT and YYREEE (reference sequence). CDR3 in DNA: TGTGCCAGCAGCGAACTTTGGACAGGGGGCGCAGATACGCAGTATTTT. It translates to CASSELWTGGADTQYF.

J is TRBJ2-3 and V is TRBV6-6; 9 positions match TRBD2. This CDR3 spans 17 amino acids. From germline, CDR1 is MNHNY and CDR2 SVGAGI (reference sequence). V lost 6 bases and J lost 2; bases outside the gene matches: 12. CDR3 bases: TGTGCCAGCAGACGATCTTGGCTAGCGGGGTACACAGATACGCAGTATTTT. Translated: CASRRSWLAGYTDTQYF.

The chain joins TRBV27 to TRBJ1-2; D call uncertain. The V and J ends lost 4 bases and 8 bases respectively, with 20 bases between them. This CDR3 region has 15 residues. Germline CDR1 and CDR2: MNHEY and SMNVEV (reference sequence). The CDR3 DNA reads TGTGCCAGCAGTTATTGGGCGGAGAGGAGTTGGGGCTACACCTTC. It translates to CASSYWAERSWGYTF.

The chain links TRBV6-1 to TRBJ2-1; D remains ambiguous. The CDR3 spans 15 residues. V lost 2 bases and J lost 0, with 8 bases in between. Germline V gives CDR1 MNHNS, CDR2 SASEGT. The CDR3 loop reads CASSEWVSSYNEQFF. The CDR3 coding sequence is TGTGCCAGCAGTGAATGGGTTAGCTCCTACAATGAGCAGTTCTTC.

This chain joins TRBV18 and TRBJ2-2; TRBD2 matches 7 bases. Trimming took 3 bases from V and 1 from J; bases not matched to a gene: 2. Germline V CDR1 and CDR2: KGHSH, LQKENI. The CDR3 is made up of 15 amino acids. CDR3 nucleotide sequence: TGTGCCAGCTCACCCCCGGGAGGGAACACCGGGGAGCTGTTTTTT. Amino acid sequence: CASSPPGGNTGELFF.

The chain uses TRBV7-7 and TRBJ2-7; unclear D gene. CDR1 is SSHAT and CDR2 is FNYEAQ in the germline V gene (reference sequence). CDR3 size: 13 residues. Between the trimmed V and J ends, which lost 3 bases and 2 bases, there was a span of 8 bases. CDR3 sequence: CASSFRETYEQYF. In DNA, the CDR3 is TGTGCCAGCAGCTTCCGAGAAACCTACGAGCAGTACTTC.

This chain connects TRBV7-2 to TRBJ2-5; 10 bases align to TRBD2. J lost 4 bases, V lost 1 base, and 3 bases had no gene match. The CDR3 runs to 15 residues. CDR1 SGHTA and CDR2 FQGNSA come from the germline V gene. CDR3 sequence: CASSLDSSGRETQYF. The CDR3 nucleotides read TGTGCCAGCAGCTTAGATTCTAGCGGGAGAGAGACCCAGTACTTC.

This clone was seen a single time. The J gene is TRBJ2-7, the V gene TRBV5-6; TRBD1 agrees at 9 bases. The CDR3 runs 14 residues. The germline CDR1 and CDR2 sequences are SGHDT and YYEEEE. J lost 13 bases, V lost 2 bases, and 13 bases had no gene match. CDR3 residues: CASSFGGDRALNYF. For the CDR3, the DNA is TGTGCCAGCAGCTTTGGAGGGGACAGGGCTCTAAATTACTTC.

The chain has TRBV5-5 and TRBJ2-3; TRBD1 is a possible D gene (6 bases). Trimming removed 5 bases from V and 3 bases from J, with 13 bases in between. The CDR3 consists of 14 residues. CDR1 and CDR2 from the germline V gene are SGHKS and YYEKEE (reference sequence). The CDR3 sequence is CASRQGWGTDTQYF. CDR3 DNA sequence: TGTGCCAGCAGACAGGGATGGGGAACAGATACGCAGTATTTT.

This clone appeared once. V usage is TRBV6-5 and J usage is TRBJ2-7; 12 bases agree with TRBD2. Looked up from germline, CDR1 is MNHEY and CDR2 is SVGAGI. The V and J ends lost 6 bases and 6 bases, in that order; junction bases with no gene match: 6. This CDR3 region has 14 residues. The CDR3 protein is CASRRLAGVFEQYF. DNA for the CDR3: TGTGCCAGCAGGCGACTAGCGGGAGTTTTCGAGCAGTACTTC.

This clone was detected only once. The J gene is TRBJ2-7, the V gene TRBV5-1, with D perhaps matching TRBD2 (6 bases). The germline gives CDR1 SGHRS, CDR2 YFSETQ. Trimming took 4 bases from V and 3 from J, leaving 17 bases between them. The CDR3 spans 15 residues. The CDR3 DNA reads TGCGCCAGCAGCCTACTGGGGGGTCCGGGCTACGAGCAGTACTTC. Protein: CASSLLGGPGYEQYF.

This sequence joins TRBV2 and TRBJ1-5; 7 nucleotides line up with TRBD1. The CDR3 totals 14 residues. V lost 4 bases, J lost 6 bases, and 6 bases stayed unmatched. CDR1 SNHLY and CDR2 FYNNEI come from the germline V gene. The CDR3 nucleotides read TGTGCCAGCAGTGTTGACAGGGCTCCTCAGCCCCAGCATTTT. Protein product: CASSVDRAPQPQHF. Drawing the rest from reference TRBV2 and TRBJ1-5, the complete variable domain is EPEVTQTPSHQVTQMGQEVILRCVPISNHLYFYWYRQILGQKVEFLVSFYNNEISEKSEIFDDQFSVERPDGSNFTLKIRSTKLEDSAMYFCASSVDRAPQPQHFGDGTRLSIL.

V and J are TRBV5-4 and TRBJ2-7; D may be TRBD2 (6 bases). In germline, CDR1 is SGHNT, CDR2 YYREEE (reference sequence). The length of the CDR3 is 16 residues. Trimming removed 3 bases at V and 1 base at J, with 17 bases between. The CDR3 DNA follows: TGTGCCAGCAGCTCTTTCGGGACTTTTGGATCCTACGAGCAGTACTTC. Translated, it gives CASSSFGTFGSYEQYF. Drawing the rest from reference TRBV5-4 and TRBJ2-7, the complete variable domain is ETGVTQSPTHLIKTRGQQVTLRCSSQSGHNTVSWYQQALGQGPQFIFQYYREEENGRGNFPPRFSGLQFPNYSSELNVNALELDDSALYLCASSSFGTFGSYEQYFGPGTRLTVT.

The V and J genes are TRBV6-1 and TRBJ1-6, with a tentative D call TRBD1 (6 bases). Trimming cost V 0 bases and J 8 bases, with 17 bases left between them. CDR1 is MNHNS, CDR2 SASEGT, per germline. The CDR3 is made up of 17 amino acids. CDR3 protein: CASSEAPGGGADSPLHF. The CDR3 DNA reads TGTGCCAGCAGTGAAGCTCCGGGGGGGGGCGCCGATTCACCCCTCCACTTT.

This clone came up a few times. The CDR3 region has the DNA TGTGCCAGCAGTGACGGACGGGTCTATTCACCCCTCCACTTT. Translated, it gives CASSDGRVYSPLHF. The chain recombines TRBV6-1 with TRBJ1-6; D not resolved. V lost 3 bases, J lost 8 bases, and 11 bases lay in between. The CDR3 spans 14 residues. Germline V gene data show CDR1 as MNHNS and CDR2 as SASEGT.

The rearrangement joins TRBV28 to TRBJ1-2; no clear D gene. The CDR3 is 16 residues long. Trimming shortened V by 4 bases and J by 6 bases, and 21 bases separated the two germline ends. Germline V gene sequence: CDR1 MDHEN, CDR2 SYDVKM. The CDR3 reads CASSSTRNIWGHGYTF. In nucleotides, the CDR3 is TGTGCCAGCAGTTCGACTAGGAACATATGGGGTCATGGCTACACCTTC.

This chain links TRBV28 with TRBJ1-2, with 7 bases matching TRBD1. V lost 4 bases to trimming and J lost 10 bases; unmatched junction nucleotides: 3. The CDR3 spans 11 residues. The germline gives CDR1 MDHEN, CDR2 SYDVKM. The CDR3 loop reads CASSYRGLYTF. In nucleotides, the CDR3 is TGTGCCAGCAGTTACAGGGGCCTCTACACCTTC.